The 10 T cell receptor beta chains below all came from one sample that was sequenced in a study of identical twins. Each CDR3 protein gets one entry after TCRdb re-called the 5' RACE reads with MiXCR. This sample has 640,000 or so distinct CDR3 sequences, with around 6% found just once. Sequencing was carried out using naive T cells sorted from blood. The receptors derive from a man aged 18 to 35 in good health.

The chain couples TRBV18 to TRBJ2-1; 11 nucleotides line up with TRBD2. The germline CDR1 and CDR2 sequences are KGHSH and LQKENI. The CDR3 consists of 16 residues. J gave up 3 bases and V 3 bases, and 4 bases lay outside the gene matches. This CDR3 is CASSPPGLADYNEQFF. As DNA, the CDR3 is TGTGCCAGCTCACCGCCGGGACTAGCGGACTACAATGAGCAGTTCTTC.

This clonotype was seen a few times. This chain joins TRBV5-1 and TRBJ1-1; maybe TRBD1 (6 bases). The CDR3 covers 15 residues. The V end lost 0 bases, the J end lost 5 bases, and 14 bases lay between the germline ends. Germline V lookup: CDR1 SGHRS, CDR2 YFSETQ. As DNA, the CDR3 is TGCGCCAGCAGCTTGGACAGGGTGGGTGAAACTGAAGCTTTCTTT. This sequence encodes CASSLDRVGETEAFF. Based on the CDR3 plus reference TRBV5-1 and TRBJ1-1, the full variable domain is KAGVTQTPRYLIKTRGQQVTLSCSPISGHRSVSWYQQTPGQGLQFLFEYFSETQRNKGNFPGRFSGRQFSNSRSEMNVSTLELGDSALYLCASSLDRVGETEAFFGQGTRLTVV.

In this sample, this clonotype turned up a few times. The DNA for the CDR3 is TGTGCCAGCAGCGAGGGACCACAGGGACAGAACACCGGGGAGCTGTTTTTT. Its protein product is CASSEGPQGQNTGELFF. The V gene is TRBV7-7, the J gene TRBJ2-2; D is possibly TRBD1 (6 bases). Germline V gene sequence: CDR1 SSHAT, CDR2 FNYEAQ (reference sequence). The CDR3 is 17 residues long. V lost 5 bases, J lost 1 base, and 17 bases lay in between.

This clonotype was observed a few times. V is TRBV30 and J is TRBJ2-1, with 8 nucleotides matching TRBD2. This CDR3 region has 11 residues. From germline, CDR1 is GTSNPN and CDR2 SVGIG (reference sequence). V gave up 4 bases and J gave up 16 bases; unmatched junction bases: 9. CDR3 loop: CAWKTGTSNFF. The CDR3 DNA sequence: TGTGCCTGGAAAACGGGGACTAGTAACTTCTTC.

This clonotype was seen only a few times. V is TRBV20-1 and J is TRBJ2-1, with 14 bases matching TRBD2. V lost 5 bases to trimming and J lost 7 bases; unmatched junction nucleotides: 4. Germline-derived CDR1 and CDR2 are DFQATT and SNEGSKA (reference sequence). This CDR3 spans 14 amino acids. CDR3 protein: CSALRTSGRNEQFF. Written as DNA, the CDR3 is TGCAGTGCTCTGAGGACTAGCGGGAGGAATGAGCAGTTCTTC.

The chain combines TRBV5-5 with TRBJ2-1; 10 positions match TRBD1. The CDR3 is made up of 15 amino acids. CDR1 is SGHKS, CDR2 YYEKEE, per germline (reference sequence). V shed 0 bases, J shed 7 bases, and the junction held 4 bases outside the gene matches. The CDR3 region is CASSLATGGLNEQFF. CDR3 in DNA: TGTGCCAGCAGCTTGGCGACAGGGGGCCTGAATGAGCAGTTCTTC.

This clonotype was recorded at least ten times. The CDR3 does not close with the conserved phenylalanine or tryptophan, likely indicating a read error. The DNA is omitted, as the CDR3 cannot be located on it reliably, and the CDR3 follows TCRdb's listing. This chain joins TRBV12-3 or TRBV12-4 and TRBJ1-2; the table gives TRBD1 as D, unverified against the DNA. The CDR3 has 11 amino acids, counting both end residues. CDR3 in amino acids: CASSLAGAGGL.

This clonotype showed up many times. This chain links TRBV24-1 with TRBJ2-3; tentative D call: TRBD2 (6 bases). Germline assignment: CDR1 KGHDR and CDR2 SFDVKD. V was trimmed by 10 bases and J by 0 bases, leaving 10 bases between them. The CDR3 contains 13 residues. CDR3 residues: CATGLTSTDTQYF. CDR3 in DNA: TGTGCCACTGGACTAACAAGCACAGATACGCAGTATTTT.

This clonotype showed up many times. The V gene is TRBV6-4, the J gene TRBJ2-1; no clear D gene. V lost 6 bases, J lost 9 bases, and 9 bases lay in between. CDR3 length: 11 residues. Germline CDR1 reads MRHNA; CDR2 reads SNTAGT. In nucleotides, the CDR3 is TGTGCCAGCAGAAGAGCTATTGAGCAGTTCTTC. Its protein is CASRRAIEQFF.

This clonotype was seen only once. This chain connects TRBV23-1 to TRBJ1-4; no clear D. TRBV23-1 is labeled an ORF, and its function is uncertain. Trimming took 7 bases from V and 2 from J, leaving 17 bases between them. The CDR3 consists of 16 residues. In nucleotides, the CDR3 is TGCGCCAGCACCGCCGCTCGGGAGTTCACTAATGAAAAACTGTTTTTT. Its protein product is CASTAAREFTNEKLFF.